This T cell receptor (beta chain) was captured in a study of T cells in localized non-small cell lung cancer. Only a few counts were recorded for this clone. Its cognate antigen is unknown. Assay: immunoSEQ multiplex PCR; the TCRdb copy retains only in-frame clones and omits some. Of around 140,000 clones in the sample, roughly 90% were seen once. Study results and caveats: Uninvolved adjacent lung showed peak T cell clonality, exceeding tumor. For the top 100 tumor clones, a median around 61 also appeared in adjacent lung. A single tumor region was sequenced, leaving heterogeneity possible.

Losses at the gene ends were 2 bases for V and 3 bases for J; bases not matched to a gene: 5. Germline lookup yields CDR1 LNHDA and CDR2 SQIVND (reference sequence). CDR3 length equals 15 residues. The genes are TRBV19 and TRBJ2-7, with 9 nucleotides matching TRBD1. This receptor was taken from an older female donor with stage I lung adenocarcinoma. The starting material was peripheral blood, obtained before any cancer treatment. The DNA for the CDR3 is TGTGCCAGTAGTATATCGGGACAGGGAGGCTACGAGCAGTACTTC. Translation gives CASSISGQGGYEQYF. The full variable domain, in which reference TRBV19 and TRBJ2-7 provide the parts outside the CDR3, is DGGITQSPKYLFRKEGQNVTLSCEQNLNHDAMYWYRQDPGQGLRLIYYSQIVNDFQKGDIAEGYSVSREKKESFPLTVTSAQKNPTAFYLCASSISGQGGYEQYFGPGTRLTVT.